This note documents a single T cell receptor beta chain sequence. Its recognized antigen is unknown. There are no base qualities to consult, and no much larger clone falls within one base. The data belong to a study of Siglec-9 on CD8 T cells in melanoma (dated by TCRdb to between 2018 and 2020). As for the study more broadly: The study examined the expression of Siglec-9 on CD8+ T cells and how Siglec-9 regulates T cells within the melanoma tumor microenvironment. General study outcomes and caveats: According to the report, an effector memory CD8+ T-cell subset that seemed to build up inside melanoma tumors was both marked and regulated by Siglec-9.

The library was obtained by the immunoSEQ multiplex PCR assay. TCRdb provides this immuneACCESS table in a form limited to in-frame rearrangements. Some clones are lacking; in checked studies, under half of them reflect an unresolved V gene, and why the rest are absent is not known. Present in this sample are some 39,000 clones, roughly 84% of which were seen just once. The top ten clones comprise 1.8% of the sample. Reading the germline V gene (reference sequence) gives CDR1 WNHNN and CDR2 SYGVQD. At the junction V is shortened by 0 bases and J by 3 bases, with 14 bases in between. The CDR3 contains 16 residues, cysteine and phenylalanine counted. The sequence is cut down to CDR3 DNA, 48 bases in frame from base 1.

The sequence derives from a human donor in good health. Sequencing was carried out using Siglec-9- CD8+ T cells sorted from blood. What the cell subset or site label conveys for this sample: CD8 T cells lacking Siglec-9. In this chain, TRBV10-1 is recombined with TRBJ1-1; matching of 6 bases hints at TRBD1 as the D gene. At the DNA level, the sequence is TGCGCCAGCAGTGAGTCGGGGACACCGAGGGACACTGAAGCTTTCTTT. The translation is CASSESGTPRDTEAFF.